The entry that follows covers one T cell receptor (beta chain) sequence. Other DNA sequences in this sample translate to the same CDR3. The data originate from a study of blood T cell repertoires in COVID-19. Study-wide context: From T cells, B-cell-depleted T cells, or PBMCs came the material, which was cDNA or gDNA.

The germline V gene encodes CDR1 KGHSH and CDR2 LQKENI. Trimming took 2 bases from V and 0 from J, leaving 7 bases between them. The CDR3 length is 15 residues. Only in-frame clones appear in the TCRdb table, and some are missing; sequencing was by immunoSEQ multiplex PCR. The table lists roughly 430,000 clones, roughly 86% of them singletons, with roughly 2% in the top ten. The sequence came from a woman between 40 and 50 years old with acute COVID-19. The chain has TRBV18 and TRBJ1-4; TRBD1 is a possible D gene (5 bases). Material for sequencing was PBMCs or T cells enriched from blood (not recorded which). The CDR3 nucleotides read TGTGCCAGCTCACCATCGACAGCAACTAATGAAAAACTGTTTTTT. Protein: CASSPSTATNEKLFF.